These 8 T cell receptor beta chains were sequenced from one sample in a study of patients and donors after allogeneic stem cell transplantation (dated by TCRdb to between 2020 and 2021). The library was generated by RT-PCR. Data came from a NextSeq 550. The raw public reads went through TCRdb reprocessing: fastp at Q25, MiXCR clone calling, in-frame beta chains kept. Merged by CDR3 protein, the rows form single entries marked with the most common genes and DNA. This sample has about 150,000 distinct CDR3 sequences in its table, and 37% of those were observed once. The ten largest clonotypes hold around 50% of the sample. The sample consisted of blood, either unsorted or a sorted T cell fraction (not recorded which). These receptors originate from a human donor who was either an allogeneic HSCT recipient or a stem cell or donor lymphocyte infusion donor (not recorded which). It is not recorded whose cells these are; they may come from a transplant donor.

This clonotype occurred a few times. The V call is TRBV12-3 or TRBV12-4, the J call TRBJ1-4, with D maybe TRBD1 (5 bases). The CDR3 consists of 15 residues. Trimming left V 3 bases short and J 5 bases short, with 13 bases between. CDR3 sequence (DNA): TGTGCCAGCAGTTTTGAAGCAGGGCGAAATGAAAAACTGTTTTTT. It codes for CASSFEAGRNEKLFF.

This chain links TRBV2 with TRBJ1-1; D might be TRBD1 (5 bases). The CDR3 loop spans 13 amino acids. V shed 1 base and J shed 6 bases, with 9 bases lying between them. The V gene's germline CDR1 is SNHLY and CDR2 FYNNEI. The CDR3 coding sequence is TGTGCCAGCAGTGAAGGCGGGGGGGCTGAAGCTTTCTTT. It yields the protein CASSEGGGAEAFF.

This clonotype was counted between two and nine times. The chain couples TRBV28 to TRBJ1-2, with D unresolved. CDR1 and CDR2 (germline): MDHEN, SYDVKM. This CDR3 is built from 13 residues. V shed 6 bases and J shed 2 bases, with 10 bases lying between them. CDR3 bases: TGTGCCAGCAGCTTAGGACTGAACTATGGCTACACCTTC. Translated, it gives CASSLGLNYGYTF.

There are a few counts of this clonotype. The rearrangement joins TRBV5-4 to TRBJ2-7; 10 bases map to TRBD1. CDR1 SGHNT and CDR2 YYREEE come from the germline V gene (reference sequence). CDR3 size: 13 residues. The V gene end was trimmed by 2 bases and the J gene end by 6 bases; junction bases not matched to a gene: 2. The CDR3 loop is CASSFDRGPEQYV. Here the CDR3 DNA reads TGTGCCAGCAGCTTCGACAGGGGGCCCGAGCAGTACGTC.

The chain links TRBV6-6 to TRBJ2-5; no firm D call. Per the germline V gene, CDR1 is MNHNY and CDR2 is SVGAGI (reference sequence). This CDR3 is built from 13 residues. V lost 4 bases and J 5 bases, leaving 11 bases between the germline ends. The CDR3 DNA follows: TGTGCCAGCAGTTGGGATGTAGAGGAGACCCAGTACTTC. Its translation: CASSWDVEETQYF.

This chain uses TRBV15 with TRBJ2-3; TRBD1 matches at 7 bases. The CDR3 runs 16 residues. Germline-derived CDR1 and CDR2 are LNHNV and YYDKDF (reference sequence). Trimming cost V 3 bases and J 2 bases; bases outside gene matches: 8. The CDR3 region is CATSSRQGTYTDTQYF. Written as DNA, the CDR3 is TGTGCCACCAGCAGTCGACAGGGCACTTACACAGATACGCAGTATTTT.

The gene calls are TRBV25-1 and TRBJ1-6; D not certain. This CDR3 contains 16 residues. Per germline, CDR1 MGHDK and CDR2 SYGVNS. V lost 2 bases and J lost 0, with 8 bases in between. CDR3 region: CASSEESSSYNSPLHF. The CDR3, as DNA: TGTGCCAGCAGTGAAGAGTCAAGCTCCTATAATTCACCCCTCCACTTT.

V is TRBV6-2 or TRBV6-3 and J is TRBJ1-5; D unresolved. The germline gives CDR1 MNHEY, CDR2 SVGEGT. The CDR3 covers 13 residues. Between the trimmed V and J ends, which lost 5 bases and 0 bases, there was a span of 5 bases. The DNA for the CDR3 is TGTGCCAGCAGTATAAATAGCAATCAGCCCCAGCATTTT. Amino acids: CASSINSNQPQHF.